This T cell receptor beta chain was profiled in a study of blood T cell repertoires in COVID-19. The table came from immunoSEQ multiplex PCR; TCRdb's copy has only in-frame clones and leaves some out. The repertoire includes roughly 140,000 clones, 85% to 90% of them detected once, and 4.3% sits in the top ten. Germline V gives CDR1 LGHNA, CDR2 YSLEER. This CDR3 spans 15 amino acids. V lost 0 bases and J 2 bases, leaving 11 bases between the germline ends. The receptor's source is a woman between 40 and 50 years old with acute or convalescent COVID-19. Source material: peripheral blood. V usage is TRBV4-3 and J usage is TRBJ2-7; perhaps TRBD2 as D (6 bases). CDR3 residues: CASSQEDGGAYEQYF. CDR3 bases: TGCGCCAGCAGCCAAGAGGACGGGGGAGCCTACGAGCAGTACTTC.